This TCR beta chain was documented in a study of T cell changes during pregnancy in multiple sclerosis. Libraries were prepared by immunoSEQ multiplex PCR; TCRdb keeps only in-frame clonotypes and omits some of them. Of 45,000 to 50,000 clones listed, around 93% are singletons. There are 13 residues in the CDR3. V gave up 1 base and J gave up 5 bases, with 6 bases separating them. CDR1 and CDR2 (germline): SGHTA, FQGNSA. The material was CD8+ T cells from peripheral blood mononuclear cells, obtained in the first trimester of pregnancy. The receptor comes from a female donor with multiple sclerosis, enrolled in a pregnancy study. The rearrangement joins TRBV7-2 to TRBJ2-1; D gene unclear. The CDR3 reads CASSLVPNNEQFF. For the CDR3, the DNA is TGTGCCAGCAGCTTAGTTCCTAACAATGAGCAGTTCTTC. The complete variable domain, with remaining parts taken from reference TRBV7-2 and TRBJ2-1, reads GAGVSQSPSNKVTEKGKDVELRCDPISGHTALYWYRQSLGQGLEFLIYFQGNSAPDKSGLPSDRFSAERTGGSVSTLTIQRTQQEDSAVYLCASSLVPNNEQFFGPGTRLTVL.